This T cell receptor (beta chain) stems from a study of regulatory T cells in long-lasting Graves disease. V was shortened by 3 bases and J by 0 bases, with 12 bases between the two germline ends. This CDR3 has 16 residues. Germline values: CDR1 MDHEN, CDR2 SYDVKM. This clonotype has a count of ten or more. No antigen is known for it. Study observations and caveats: The study examined only peripheral blood, not thyroid tissue.

Building the TCR beta libraries relied on iRepertoire HTBI primers, and CDR3 regions underwent Arm-PCR. TCRdb used MiXCR to reprocess the multiplex PCR reads, holding one entry per CDR3 protein. This table has some 490,000 distinct CDR3 sequences, approximately 12% appearing once. This sample's time point: newly diagnosed GD, antithyroid drugs for less than 3 months. The TCR library was made from RNA that had been extracted from PBMCs in TRIzol. These same data were also listed under a study on T cells in Graves' hyperthyroidism and ophthalmopathy.

This clonotype was obtained from a woman aged 25 to 39 with Graves disease. The chain couples TRBV28 to TRBJ2-1, with D unresolved. This material consisted of peripheral blood mononuclear cells (PBMCs), taken at new diagnosis, from a patient treated with antithyroid drugs. In nucleotides, the CDR3 is TGTGCCAGCAGTTTGCCGGCAGGTAGCTCCTACAATGAGCAGTTCTTC. This codes for CASSLPAGSSYNEQFF. The entire variable domain, with the rest obtained from reference TRBV28 and TRBJ2-1, is as follows: DVKVTQSSRYLVKRTGEKVFLECVQDMDHENMFWYRQDPGLGLRLIYFSYDVKMKEKGDIPEGYSVSREKKERFSLILESASTNQTSMYLCASSLPAGSSYNEQFFGPGTRLTVL.